The TCR beta chain under discussion was sequenced for a study of blood T cells in healthy people across ages. Study observations and caveats: More naive CD4+ cells and higher diversity were found in long-lived than in aged donors.

Isolation yielded PBMCs, at least 7 million per sample, in every case. For the second PCR, which ran for about 6 to 12 cycles, a sample-barcoded 5' primer and a J-beta primer mix were used. Each sample provided no less than 2.5 million CDR3-containing paired-end reads. TCRdb re-called the 5' RACE reads with MiXCR, one entry per CDR3 protein. The repertoire consists of around 1.7 million distinct CDR3 sequences, with roughly 27% occurring once and the leading ten covering about 7.7%. This clonotype showed up many times. Its specificity is not known. The sample comprised blood. The TCR sequence derives from a woman aged 25 to 39 in good health.

In DNA, the CDR3 is TGTGCCAGCAGCTTAGCGACACGAGTAGCCTATGGCTACACCTTC. Translated: CASSLATRVAYGYTF. This chain links TRBV7-2 with TRBJ1-2; D is unclear. Germline CDR1 reads SGHTA; CDR2 reads FQGNSA. V was trimmed by 0 bases and J by 4 bases, leaving 12 bases between them. This CDR3 contains 15 residues.